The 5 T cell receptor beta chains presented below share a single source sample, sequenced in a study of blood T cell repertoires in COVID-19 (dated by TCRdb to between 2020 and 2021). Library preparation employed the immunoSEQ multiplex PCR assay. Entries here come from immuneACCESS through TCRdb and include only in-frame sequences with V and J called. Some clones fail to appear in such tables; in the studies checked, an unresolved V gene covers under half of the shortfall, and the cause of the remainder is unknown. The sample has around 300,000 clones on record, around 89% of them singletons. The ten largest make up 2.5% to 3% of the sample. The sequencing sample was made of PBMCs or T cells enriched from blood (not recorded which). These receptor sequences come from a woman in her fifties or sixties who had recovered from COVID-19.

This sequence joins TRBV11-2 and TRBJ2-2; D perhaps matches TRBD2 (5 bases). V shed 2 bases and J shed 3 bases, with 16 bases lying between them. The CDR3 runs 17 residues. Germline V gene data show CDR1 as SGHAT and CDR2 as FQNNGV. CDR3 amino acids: CASSLRASGLYTGELFF. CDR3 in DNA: TGTGCCAGCAGCTTAAGAGCAAGCGGCTTATACACCGGGGAGCTGTTTTTT.

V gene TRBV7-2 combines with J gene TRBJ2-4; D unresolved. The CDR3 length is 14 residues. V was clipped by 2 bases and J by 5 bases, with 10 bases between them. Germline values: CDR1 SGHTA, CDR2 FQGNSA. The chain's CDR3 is CASSLMASENIQYF. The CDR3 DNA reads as TGTGCCAGCAGCTTAATGGCCAGCGAAAACATTCAGTACTTC.

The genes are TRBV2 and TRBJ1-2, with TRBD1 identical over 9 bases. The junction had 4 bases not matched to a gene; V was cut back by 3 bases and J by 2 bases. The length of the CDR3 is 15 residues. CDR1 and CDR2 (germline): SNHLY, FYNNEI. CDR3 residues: CASSETGGSNYGYTF. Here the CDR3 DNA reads TGTGCCAGCAGTGAGACAGGGGGGTCAAACTATGGCTACACCTTC.

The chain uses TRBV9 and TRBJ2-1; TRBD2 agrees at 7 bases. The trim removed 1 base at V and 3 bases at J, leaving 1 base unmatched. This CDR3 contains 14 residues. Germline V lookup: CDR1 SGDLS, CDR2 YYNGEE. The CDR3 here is CASSVLADYNEQFF. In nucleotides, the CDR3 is TGTGCCAGCAGCGTACTAGCGGACTACAATGAGCAGTTCTTC.

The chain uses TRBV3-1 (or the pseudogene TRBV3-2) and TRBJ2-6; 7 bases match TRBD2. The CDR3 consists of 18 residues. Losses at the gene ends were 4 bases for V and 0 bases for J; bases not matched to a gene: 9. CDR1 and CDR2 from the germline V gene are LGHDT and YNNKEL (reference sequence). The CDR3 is CASSLAGGGYSGANVLTF. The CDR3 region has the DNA TGTGCCAGCAGCCTGGCTGGCGGGGGTTACTCTGGGGCCAACGTCCTGACTTTC.